One and the same sample provided the 24 T cell receptor beta chains below, sequenced in a study of OX40 agonist ivuxolimab in advanced cancers. The assay was immunoSEQ multiplex PCR, and TCRdb's table has in-frame clones only and misses some. The sample lists fewer than 60,000 clones; 60% to 80% were seen once. The sequencing here drew on CD4+ or CD8+ T cells sorted from blood, taken in a trial of the OX40 agonist ivuxolimab. These TCRs come from an adult with an advanced solid tumor such as melanoma, head and neck, liver or kidney cancer.

This chain uses TRBV29-1 with TRBJ2-2; a weak D match, TRBD2 (6 bases). The CDR3 contains 17 residues. The germline V and J ends were trimmed by 8 bases and 2 bases, with 24 bases remaining between them. CDR1 and CDR2 from the germline V gene are SQVTM and ANQGSEA. For the CDR3, the DNA is TGCAGCATACTACTCCCTAGCGCGCGGCACAACACCGGGGAGCTGTTTTTT. Translated, it gives CSILLPSARHNTGELFF.

As regards this clone: The sample holds other DNA sequences that translate to the same CDR3. V and J are TRBV2 and TRBJ2-5; D unclear. Germline loops: CDR1 SNHLY, CDR2 FYNNEI. V was shortened by 3 bases and J by 4 bases, with 9 bases between the two germline ends. This CDR3 contains 13 residues. CDR3 amino acids: CASSDIRGETQYF. The CDR3 nucleotides are TGTGCCAGCAGTGACATACGTGGAGAGACCCAGTACTTC.

The chain employs TRBV4-2 and TRBJ2-6; D is possibly TRBD1 (6 bases). The V gene lost 5 bases and the J gene lost 5 bases, with 16 bases spanning the gap. This CDR3 is built from 16 residues. Per the germline V gene, CDR1 is LGHNA and CDR2 is YNFKEQ. CDR3 in amino acids: CASSRGLQSRANVLTF. The CDR3 DNA reads as TGTGCCAGCAGCAGGGGGTTACAAAGTCGGGCCAACGTCCTGACTTTC.

This chain joins TRBV5-6 and TRBJ1-5, with TRBD1 matching 9 bases. The CDR3 covers 15 residues. In germline, CDR1 is SGHDT, CDR2 YYEEEE. V shed 3 bases and J 7 bases; nucleotides not matched to a gene: 8. The CDR3 sequence: CASSYQDRGSQPQHF. Written as DNA, the CDR3 is TGTGCCAGCAGCTACCAGGACAGGGGCAGCCAGCCCCAGCATTTT.

This sequence joins TRBV18 and TRBJ1-2, with 8 nucleotides matching TRBD1. CDR1 is KGHSH and CDR2 is LQKENI in the germline V gene. The CDR3 extends over 16 amino acids. J was trimmed by 8 bases and V by 0 bases; bases with no gene match: 11. The CDR3 sequence is CASSPPLGQGALGYTF. As DNA, the CDR3 is TGTGCCAGCTCACCACCGTTGGGCCAGGGGGCTTTGGGCTACACCTTC.

This clone was found a few times. The rearrangement joins TRBV7-9 to TRBJ1-1; D may be TRBD1 (6 bases). Trimming took 3 bases from V and 0 from J, leaving 8 bases between them. From germline, CDR1 is SEHNR and CDR2 FQNEAQ (reference sequence). The CDR3 spans 14 residues. The CDR3 is CASSLGTLNTEAFF. The CDR3 bases are TGTGCCAGCAGCTTGGGGACATTGAACACTGAAGCTTTCTTT.

The gene calls are TRBV5-1 and TRBJ2-7, with 7 bases lining up with TRBD2. CDR1 and CDR2 from the germline V gene are SGHRS and YFSETQ. The ends lost 1 base at V and 2 bases at J; junction bases unmatched: 6. The CDR3 is 15 residues long. The CDR3 DNA is TGCGCCAGCAGCTTGTATTGGGAGGGGACCTACGAGCAGTACTTC. As protein: CASSLYWEGTYEQYF.

CDR3 protein: CASSPDEPTQWGYTF. The CDR3 DNA follows: TGCGCCAGCAGCCCAGACGAGCCGACACAGTGGGGCTACACCTTC. The chain uses TRBV5-1 and TRBJ1-2; D unclear. Between the trimmed V and J ends, which lost 4 bases and 8 bases, there was a span of 21 bases. The CDR3 consists of 15 residues. Germline V gene data show CDR1 as SGHRS and CDR2 as YFSETQ.

This clone was detected once. V gene TRBV6-4 combines with J gene TRBJ2-1, with 9 bases that match TRBD2. CDR3 length equals 16 residues. The germline V gene has CDR1 MRHNA and CDR2 SNTAGT. With V trimmed by 3 bases and J by 7 bases, 10 bases remained unmatched. Written as DNA, the CDR3 is TGTGCCAGCAGTGATATAAGCGGCGGGAGGGTTAATGAGCAGTTCTTC. It is translated as CASSDISGGRVNEQFF.

This clone turned up a few times. This chain joins TRBV11-2 and TRBJ2-2; either TRBD1 or TRBD2 may fit D (6 bases each). Germline CDR1 reads SGHAT; CDR2 reads FQNNGV. The V end lost 2 bases, the J end lost 7 bases, and 14 bases lay between the germline ends. CDR3 length: 15 residues. Here the CDR3 DNA reads TGTGCCAGCAGCTTAAATAGGGGGGTGGTCGGGGAGCTGTTTTTT. Its translation: CASSLNRGVVGELFF.

For the CDR3, the DNA is TGTGCCAGTAGTTCCCGGGCAGGGAGAAATGAAAAACTGTTTTTT. It is translated as CASSSRAGRNEKLFF. The chain combines TRBV19 with TRBJ1-4; TRBD1 is a possible D gene (5 bases). There are 15 residues in the CDR3. Germline CDR1 is LNHDA and CDR2 is SQIVND (reference sequence). Trimming shortened V by 5 bases and J by 5 bases, and 15 bases separated the two germline ends.

The sample holds many counts of this clone. CDR3 nucleotides: TGTGCCAGCAGTGTTTTAGGGACCGGGGGAAAACTGTTTTTT. Protein sequence: CASSVLGTGGKLFF. V and J are TRBV2 and TRBJ1-4; a possible D gene is TRBD1 (5 bases). V lost 4 bases to trimming and J lost 10 bases, with 16 bases between them. CDR1 and CDR2 from the germline V gene are SNHLY and FYNNEI. The CDR3 is made up of 14 amino acids.

CDR3 sequence (DNA): TGTGCCAGTAGTCCTATCACCGGGGGGAACACTGAAGCTTTCTTT. Translating it yields CASSPITGGNTEAFF. The chain is built from TRBV19 and TRBJ1-1, with D maybe TRBD1 (5 bases). V dropped 5 bases and J dropped 1 base, with 14 bases sitting between them. Germline V gives CDR1 LNHDA, CDR2 SQIVND (reference sequence). The CDR3 contains 15 residues.

This chain connects TRBV5-1 to TRBJ2-5, with 10 bases aligning to TRBD2. The DNA end lines up better with TRBJ2-7; the J call may be wrong. CDR3 size: 14 residues. CDR1 and CDR2 (germline): SGHRS, YFSETQ. The CDR3, as DNA: TGCGCCAGCAGCCTAGCTAGCGGGGGCTACGAGCAGTACTTC. Its protein is CASSLASGGYEQYF.

The chain employs TRBV5-4 and TRBJ2-7; D is uncertain. The CDR3 has 12 amino acids. The V and J ends lost 4 bases and 5 bases respectively, with 10 bases between them. Germline V lookup: CDR1 SGHNT, CDR2 YYREEE (reference sequence). In DNA form, the CDR3 reads TGTGCCAGCAGCCTACCTCTAAACGAGCAGTACTTC. Its translation is CASSLPLNEQYF. Full variable domain (outside the CDR3, taken from reference TRBV5-4 and TRBJ2-7): ETGVTQSPTHLIKTRGQQVTLRCSSQSGHNTVSWYQQALGQGPQFIFQYYREEENGRGNFPPRFSGLQFPNYSSELNVNALELDDSALYLCASSLPLNEQYFGPGTRLTVT.

The V gene is TRBV4-1, the J gene TRBJ2-7, with 8 bases identical to TRBD2. V shed 0 bases, J shed 2 bases, and the junction held 3 bases outside the gene matches. Germline values: CDR1 MGHRA, CDR2 YSYEKL. The CDR3 is 15 residues long. CDR3 loop: CASSQERLATYEQYF. DNA for the CDR3: TGCGCCAGCAGCCAAGAGAGACTAGCGACCTACGAGCAGTACTTC.

This chain connects TRBV4-1 to TRBJ1-6; the D is unclear. V was cut by 0 bases and J by 6 bases, with 12 bases left in between. The CDR3 is made up of 16 amino acids. CDR1 is MGHRA, CDR2 YSYEKL, per germline. The CDR3 region has the DNA TGCGCCAGCAGCCAAGAATGGGGATCCCTTAATTCACCCCTCCACTTT. It encodes CASSQEWGSLNSPLHF.

The count of this clone is one. This chain uses TRBV27 with TRBJ2-5, with TRBD1 matching 9 bases. The CDR3 length is 16 residues. V gave up 3 bases and J gave up 5 bases; unmatched junction bases: 10. Germline CDR1 and CDR2: MNHEY and SMNVEV (reference sequence). The CDR3 coding sequence is TGTGCCAGCAGTTTCCGAGGGACAGGGACTGAGGAGACCCAGTACTTC. Protein sequence: CASSFRGTGTEETQYF.

This chain links TRBV10-1 with TRBJ2-7; 10 bases are shared with TRBD1. The CDR3 spans 15 residues. Trimming removed 5 bases from V and 3 bases from J; junction bases left unmatched: 7. Per germline, CDR1 WNHNN and CDR2 SYGVQD (reference sequence). The CDR3 is CASSQSGTGVYEQYF. DNA of the CDR3: TGCGCCAGCAGTCAATCCGGGACAGGGGTCTACGAGCAGTACTTC.

This clone appeared a few times. The V call is TRBV4-3, the J call TRBJ2-7; D not certain. Germline values: CDR1 LGHNA, CDR2 YSLEER. Trimming took 1 base from V and 1 from J, leaving 14 bases between them. The CDR3 length is 16 residues. CDR3 coding DNA: TGCGCCAGCAGCCAAGCCGGGCCACCATTTTCCTACGAGCAGTACTTC. Translating gives CASSQAGPPFSYEQYF.

The chain joins TRBV19 to TRBJ2-7, with 8 nucleotides matching TRBD2. The CDR3 loop spans 15 amino acids. The germline V gene has CDR1 LNHDA and CDR2 SQIVND (reference sequence). The V segment lost 5 bases and the J segment 5 bases; nucleotides outside the gene matches: 11. Here the CDR3 DNA reads TGTGCCAGTAGTGTGGGTCGGGGACTAGTAAACGAGCAGTACTTC. Residues: CASSVGRGLVNEQYF.

V usage is TRBV27 and J usage is TRBJ1-1; TRBD1 aligns across 8 bases. The V gene end was trimmed by 3 bases and the J gene end by 3 bases; junction bases not matched to a gene: 3. Per the germline V gene, CDR1 is MNHEY and CDR2 is SMNVEV (reference sequence). The CDR3 is 14 residues long. CDR3 region: CASSLTGAYTEAFF. The CDR3 DNA follows: TGTGCCAGCAGTTTGACAGGGGCTTACACTGAAGCTTTCTTT.

This chain links TRBV7-9 with TRBJ2-7; no reliable D call. This CDR3 contains 14 residues. Per germline, CDR1 SEHNR and CDR2 FQNEAQ (reference sequence). The ends were cut back, 4 bases at V and 0 bases at J, with 10 bases in the middle. This CDR3 is CASSSLEDSYEQYF. The CDR3 DNA reads TGTGCCAGCAGCTCTTTAGAGGACTCCTACGAGCAGTACTTC.

This chain links TRBV19 with TRBJ1-5; D is uncertain. Trimming stripped 7 bases from V and 0 bases from J, with 7 bases between. CDR3 length: 13 residues. Germline values: CDR1 LNHDA, CDR2 SQIVND (reference sequence). CDR3 coding DNA: TGTGCCAGTATGAAGAATAGCAATCAGCCCCAGCATTTT. Translation: CASMKNSNQPQHF. The variable domain in full, with the rest retrieved from reference TRBV19 and TRBJ1-5, is DGGITQSPKYLFRKEGQNVTLSCEQNLNHDAMYWYRQDPGQGLRLIYYSQIVNDFQKGDIAEGYSVSREKKESFPLTVTSAQKNPTAFYLCASMKNSNQPQHFGDGTRLSIL.